Following are 21 T cell receptor beta chains from one sample sequenced in a study of blood T cell repertoires in COVID-19. The assay was immunoSEQ multiplex PCR, and TCRdb's table has in-frame clones only and misses some. This table has about 78,000 clones, approximately 86% appearing once. Sequencing was done on a sample of peripheral blood. The receptors here all came from a woman aged 60 to 75 with acute or convalescent COVID-19.

This chain links TRBV28 with TRBJ2-7; 8 bases are shared with TRBD2. The CDR3 covers 20 residues. CDR1 and CDR2 (germline): MDHEN, SYDVKM. The trim removed 3 bases at V and 0 bases at J, leaving 19 bases unmatched. Written as DNA, the CDR3 is TGTGCCAGCAGTTTTCCGCCCGCGGGGGGAATATACCAAACCTCCTACGAGCAGTACTTC. This sequence encodes CASSFPPAGGIYQTSYEQYF. Full variable domain (outside the CDR3, taken from reference TRBV28 and TRBJ2-7): DVKVTQSSRYLVKRTGEKVFLECVQDMDHENMFWYRQDPGLGLRLIYFSYDVKMKEKGDIPEGYSVSREKKERFSLILESASTNQTSMYLCASSFPPAGGIYQTSYEQYFGPGTRLTVT.

The CDR3 sequence: CASSYPGTVHGYTF. The CDR3 region has the DNA TGTGCCAGCAGTTACCCCGGGACAGTTCATGGCTACACCTTC. This chain uses TRBV6-2 or TRBV6-3 with TRBJ1-2, with 7 positions matching TRBD1. The germline CDR1 and CDR2 sequences are MNHEY and SVGEGT. This CDR3 is built from 14 residues. The V segment lost 2 bases and the J segment 6 bases; nucleotides outside the gene matches: 6.

The chain joins TRBV5-1 to TRBJ2-1, with 12 bases aligning to TRBD2. V trimming: 4 bases; J trimming: 8 bases; junction bases outside the gene matches: 13. This CDR3 is built from 17 residues. Germline values: CDR1 SGHRS, CDR2 YFSETQ. CDR3 in DNA: TGCGCCAGCAGCAGGGTGTCTAGCGGGGGGGCCAACGATGAGCAGTTCTTC. Translated: CASSRVSSGGANDEQFF.

V is TRBV5-1 and J is TRBJ2-7, with 10 positions matching TRBD1. Germline V gene lookup returns CDR1 SGHRS and CDR2 YFSETQ. CDR3 length: 14 residues. Trimming at V came to 3 bases and at J to 4 bases, leaving 4 bases not matched to a gene. The CDR3: CASSSVDRGYEQYF. The CDR3 DNA follows: TGCGCCAGCAGCTCCGTGGACAGGGGGTACGAGCAGTACTTC.

The genes are TRBV2 and TRBJ1-2; 9 bases are a match to TRBD1. Germline lookup yields CDR1 SNHLY and CDR2 FYNNEI. The CDR3 spans 13 residues. The V gene end was trimmed by 4 bases and the J gene end by 8 bases; junction bases not matched to a gene: 5. DNA of the CDR3: TGTGCCAGCAGTGTGGGACAGGGAAACGGCTACACCTTC. Encoded protein: CASSVGQGNGYTF.

This chain joins TRBV10-3 and TRBJ2-2; TRBD2 agrees at 9 bases. The CDR3 has 15 residues. V dropped 5 bases and J dropped 3; count of bases not matched to a gene: 4. The V gene's germline CDR1 is ENHRY and CDR2 SYGVKD. The CDR3 region has the DNA TGTGCCATCAGTTTTAGCGGGGGCCACACCGGGGAGCTGTTTTTT. Its protein product is CAISFSGGHTGELFF.

The rearrangement links TRBV12-3 or TRBV12-4 to TRBJ1-1, with D possibly being TRBD1 (6 bases). This CDR3 is built from 13 residues. V was cut by 5 bases and J by 2 bases, with 9 bases left in between. The CDR3 reads CASSGQINTEAFF. CDR3 nucleotide sequence: TGTGCCAGCAGTGGACAGATAAACACTGAAGCTTTCTTT.

The chain is built from TRBV28 and TRBJ1-6; D is uncertain. CDR3 size: 16 residues. Germline V CDR1 and CDR2: MDHEN, SYDVKM. Trimming took off 0 bases at V and 7 bases at J, with 13 bases between the two ends. The CDR3 sequence is CASSLWEGLSNSPLHF. In nucleotides, the CDR3 is TGTGCCAGCAGTTTATGGGAGGGCTTGAGCAATTCACCCCTCCACTTT.

The chain recombines TRBV2 with TRBJ1-2; 9 bases map to TRBD1. The germline V gene encodes CDR1 SNHLY and CDR2 FYNNEI. The CDR3 is made up of 13 amino acids. V shed 6 bases and J 8 bases; nucleotides not matched to a gene: 7. CDR3 amino acids: CASRDGTGLGYTF. In nucleotides, the CDR3 is TGTGCCAGCAGAGACGGGACAGGGTTGGGCTACACCTTC.

This rearrangement joins TRBV28 to TRBJ1-2, with D uncertain. V was pared by 3 bases and J by 8 bases, with 22 bases between. Germline V gives CDR1 MDHEN, CDR2 SYDVKM. CDR3 length: 16 residues. In DNA, the CDR3 is TGTGCCAGCAGTTTGGATAGTGACAACTTTCGTGGAGGCTACACCTTC. Encoded protein: CASSLDSDNFRGGYTF.

The chain employs TRBV10-3 and TRBJ1-1, with D unresolved. The ends were cut back, 6 bases at V and 4 bases at J, with 12 bases in the middle. The CDR3 contains 13 residues. The V gene's germline CDR1 is ENHRY and CDR2 SYGVKD. CDR3: CAIRPGGSTEAFF. The DNA of the CDR3 is TGTGCCATCAGGCCTGGCGGGAGCACTGAAGCTTTCTTT.

This chain links TRBV27 with TRBJ2-1; D possibly corresponds to TRBD2 (6 bases). The V gene's germline CDR1 is MNHEY and CDR2 SMNVEV (reference sequence). This CDR3 contains 15 residues. Trimming removed 3 bases at V and 4 bases at J, with 13 bases between. In DNA form, the CDR3 reads TGTGCCAGCAGTTTGGAGGGTCCGAAGTACAATGAGCAGTTCTTC. Residues: CASSLEGPKYNEQFF.

This clone appeared a few times. This chain links TRBV5-4 with TRBJ1-6; D call uncertain. Germline V gene sequence: CDR1 SGHNT, CDR2 YYREEE (reference sequence). This CDR3 spans 15 amino acids. Trimming stripped 2 bases from V and 3 bases from J, with 9 bases between. The CDR3 loop reads CASSFGGNYNSPLHF. The DNA for the CDR3 is TGTGCCAGCAGCTTCGGCGGGAACTATAATTCACCCCTCCACTTT.

This clone has just one count. The gene calls are TRBV4-3 and TRBJ1-2; TRBD1 might be the D (5 bases). V was trimmed by 0 bases and J by 3 bases, leaving 17 bases between them. Germline V lookup: CDR1 LGHNA, CDR2 YSLEER. The CDR3 spans 17 residues. CDR3 loop: CASSQDNEGAGHYGYTF. DNA for the CDR3: TGCGCCAGCAGCCAAGATAATGAAGGTGCAGGGCACTATGGCTACACCTTC.

The V call is TRBV14, the J call TRBJ2-3, with D possibly matching TRBD2 (7 bases). The CDR3 runs to 17 residues. Germline-derived CDR1 and CDR2 are SGHDN and FVKESK. V was shortened by 3 bases and J by 2 bases, with 18 bases between the two germline ends. In DNA form, the CDR3 reads TGTGCCAGCAGCCAGGAGGGGGGGGCCCGGCCCACAGATACGCAGTATTTT. This gives the protein CASSQEGGARPTDTQYF.

The rearrangement joins TRBV7-6 to TRBJ2-3, with 9 bases identical to TRBD2. Trimming removed 5 bases from V and 6 bases from J; junction bases left unmatched: 9. Germline assignment: CDR1 SGHVS and CDR2 FNYEAQ. The CDR3 loop spans 15 amino acids. The CDR3 sequence: CASSPHSGRKDTQYF. CDR3 DNA: TGTGCCAGCAGCCCCCATAGCGGGAGAAAGGATACGCAGTATTTT.

The chain employs TRBV29-1 and TRBJ2-5, with 7 bases lining up with TRBD2. This CDR3 region has 16 residues. The germline V gene has CDR1 SQVTM and CDR2 ANQGSEA. V gave up 0 bases and J gave up 0 bases; unmatched junction bases: 7. The CDR3 is CSVEDRIAGNQETQYF. CDR3 DNA sequence: TGCAGCGTTGAAGATCGGATAGCGGGTAACCAAGAGACCCAGTACTTC.

The chain joins TRBV9 to TRBJ2-1; the match to TRBD2 covers 12 bases. The CDR3 has 16 amino acids. Germline loops: CDR1 SGDLS, CDR2 YYNGEE. J lost 7 bases, V lost 0 bases, and 5 bases had no gene match. The chain's CDR3 is CASSVASLAGGNEQFF. The CDR3 DNA follows: TGTGCCAGCAGCGTAGCTTCGCTAGCGGGAGGGAATGAGCAGTTCTTC.

Here the CDR3 reads CATSGGQGEAFF. In DNA, the CDR3 is TGTGCCACCTCAGGGGGCCAAGGCGAAGCTTTCTTT. The genes are TRBV9 and TRBJ1-1; 8 bases match TRBD1. Germline V gives CDR1 SGDLS, CDR2 YYNGEE. J lost 8 bases, V lost 9 bases, and 9 bases had no gene match. CDR3 length: 12 amino acids. Using reference TRBV9 and TRBJ1-1 for the parts outside the CDR3, the full variable domain is DSGVTQTPKHLITATGQRVTLRCSPRSGDLSVYWYQQSLDQGLQFLIQYYNGEERAKGNILERFSAQQFPDLHSELNLSSLELGDSALYFCATSGGQGEAFFGQGTRLTVV.

The CDR3 region has the DNA TGTGCCAGCACCCTCGGGGGGGGAGCGCAGTTCTTC. As protein: CASTLGGGAQFF. V and J are TRBV7-9 and TRBJ2-1; 8 bases agree with TRBD2. The germline V gene has CDR1 SEHNR and CDR2 FQNEAQ (reference sequence). V shed 7 bases, J shed 12 bases, and the junction held 8 bases outside the gene matches. The CDR3 loop spans 12 amino acids.

The V and J genes are TRBV7-2 and TRBJ1-5; 7 bases match TRBD1. The length of the CDR3 is 15 residues. Trimming took 5 bases from V and 6 from J; bases not matched to a gene: 10. Per the germline V gene, CDR1 is SGHTA and CDR2 is FQGNSA. CDR3: CASSHDRELAQPQHF. CDR3 DNA sequence: TGTGCCAGCAGCCACGACAGGGAGTTGGCTCAGCCCCAGCATTTT.